Presented here are 21 T cell receptor beta chains from one specimen sequenced in a study of T cells after yellow fever vaccination. One entry per CDR3 protein results from TCRdb running MiXCR on the 5' RACE reads. Of roughly 45,000 distinct CDR3 sequences listed, approximately 6.3% are singletons. The source was PBMCs, either bulk or a sorted T-cell subset (CD4+, CD8+, memory, or dextramer-sorted; not recorded which), collected 45 days after the yellow fever booster vaccination. Source of these receptors: a man aged 25 to 40 who received the YFV17D yellow fever vaccine.

This chain connects TRBV12-3 or TRBV12-4 to TRBJ2-3, with 10 bases matching TRBD1. The ends lost 6 bases at V and 4 bases at J; junction bases unmatched: 7. There are 15 residues in the CDR3. The CDR3 coding sequence is TGTGCCAGCAGATCGACAGGGGGCCGGGCAGATACGCAGTATTTT. Translated, it gives CASRSTGGRADTQYF.

In this sample, this clonotype turned up many times. The V and J genes are TRBV6-2 or TRBV6-3 and TRBJ2-5; D not certain. The germline V gene encodes CDR1 MNHEY and CDR2 SVGEGT. The ends were cut back, 6 bases at V and 6 bases at J, with 14 bases in the middle. The CDR3 is 13 residues long. The CDR3 sequence: CASSRDLTQTQYF. Written as DNA, the CDR3 is TGTGCCAGCAGCCGAGACCTAACCCAGACCCAGTACTTC.

In its sample, this clonotype was seen many times. The genes are TRBV7-2 and TRBJ1-1; D is possibly TRBD1 (6 bases). The CDR3 is 14 residues long. Per the germline V gene, CDR1 is SGHTA and CDR2 is FQGNSA. Trimming cost V 4 bases and J 5 bases, with 14 bases left between them. The CDR3 is CASSSRGLGTEAFF. The CDR3 bases are TGTGCCAGCAGCTCCAGGGGACTCGGGACTGAAGCTTTCTTT.

The sample holds many counts of this clonotype. The chain recombines TRBV20-1 with TRBJ2-3; D is unresolved. The V end was cut by 2 bases, the J end by 2 bases, with 5 bases between. The V gene's germline CDR1 is DFQATT and CDR2 SNEGSKA (reference sequence). The CDR3 runs 12 residues. In DNA form, the CDR3 reads TGCAGTGCTAGACCGCTCACAGATACGCAGTATTTT. Amino acids: CSARPLTDTQYF.

This rearrangement joins TRBV4-3 to TRBJ2-5; D is uncertain. Trimming took off 4 bases at V and 5 bases at J, with 11 bases between the two ends. CDR3 length equals 13 residues. Per germline, CDR1 LGHNA and CDR2 YSLEER. CDR3 amino acids: CASSREVGETQYF. The CDR3 DNA is TGCGCCAGCAGCCGCGAGGTGGGTGAGACCCAGTACTTC.

This clonotype was seen at least ten times. This chain connects TRBV29-1 to TRBJ2-3; 9 nucleotides agree with TRBD1. Trimming at V came to 5 bases and at J to 0 bases, leaving 15 bases not matched to a gene. This CDR3 comprises 18 residues. Germline CDR1 and CDR2: SQVTM and ANQGSEA. The CDR3 loop reads CSVFRGTGRRGSTDTQYF. CDR3 nucleotide sequence: TGCAGCGTTTTCAGGGGGACAGGGCGTAGGGGAAGCACAGATACGCAGTATTTT.

This clonotype occurred a few times. The chain carries TRBV4-2 and TRBJ2-5; 10 bases align to TRBD1. Per the germline V gene, CDR1 is LGHNA and CDR2 is YNFKEQ. The CDR3 is 16 amino acids. V trimming: 2 bases; J trimming: 5 bases; junction bases outside the gene matches: 8. CDR3 coding DNA: TGTGCCAGCAGCCAACTGTCTGACAGGGGGCGGGAGACCCAGTACTTC. Protein sequence: CASSQLSDRGRETQYF.

There are a few counts of this clonotype. The chain links TRBV9 to TRBJ1-3; the D gene is possibly TRBD1 (6 bases). The CDR3 has 15 residues. The germline V gene encodes CDR1 SGDLS and CDR2 YYNGEE. Trimming stripped 0 bases from V and 2 bases from J, with 9 bases between. In DNA form, the CDR3 reads TGTGCCAGCAGCGTAGGACAGGCCCCTGGAAACACCATATATTTT. Amino acids: CASSVGQAPGNTIYF. Using reference TRBV9 and TRBJ1-3 for the parts outside the CDR3, the full variable domain is DSGVTQTPKHLITATGQRVTLRCSPRSGDLSVYWYQQSLDQGLQFLIQYYNGEERAKGNILERFSAQQFPDLHSELNLSSLELGDSALYFCASSVGQAPGNTIYFGEGSWLTVV.

The chain has TRBV4-2 and TRBJ2-3; D possibly corresponds to TRBD2 (5 bases). V gave up 0 bases and J gave up 1 base, with 8 bases separating them. The germline gives CDR1 LGHNA, CDR2 YNFKEQ. This CDR3 is built from 15 residues. CDR3 residues: CASSQDSARTDTQYF. As DNA, the CDR3 is TGTGCCAGCAGCCAAGATAGCGCCCGCACAGATACGCAGTATTTT.

To note about this clonotype: A read error may produce the germline difference seen at one junction end. The rearrangement links TRBV20-1 to TRBJ2-1; tentatively, D is TRBD2 (5 bases). CDR1 and CDR2 (germline): DFQATT, SNEGSKA (reference sequence). The CDR3 contains 16 residues. The CDR3 loop reads CSPSRGLESSYNEQFF. In DNA, the CDR3 is TGCAGTCCTAGCCGAGGACTGGAGAGCTCCTACAATGAGCAGTTCTTC.

This chain links TRBV7-6 with TRBJ2-1, with 9 nucleotides matching TRBD1. The V gene's germline CDR1 is SGHVS and CDR2 FNYEAQ. The CDR3 has 15 residues. Germline trimming cut 1 base from V and 9 bases from J; bases unmatched to any gene: 7. The CDR3 nucleotides read TGTGCCAGCAGCTTAGGGGGACAGGGAATGGGTGAGCAGTTCTTC. Translation: CASSLGGQGMGEQFF. Full variable domain (remainder filled in from reference TRBV7-6 and TRBJ2-1): GAGVSQSPRYKVTKRGQDVALRCDPISGHVSLYWYRQALGQGPEFLTYFNYEAQQDKSGLPNDRFSAERPEGSISTLTIQRTEQRDSAMYRCASSLGGQGMGEQFFGPGTRLTVL.

DNA for the CDR3: TGTGCCAGCAGCCAAGGGGGTAGCTCCTACGAGCAGTACTTC. This translates into CASSQGGSSYEQYF. The chain is built from TRBV4-2 and TRBJ2-7; D is uncertain. Trimming cost V 1 base and J 0 bases, with 7 bases left between them. Germline-derived CDR1 and CDR2 are LGHNA and YNFKEQ. There are 14 residues in the CDR3.

Many counts were recorded for this clonotype. The chain joins TRBV6-4 to TRBJ2-1; TRBD2 agrees at 15 bases. The V and J ends lost 6 bases and 9 bases, in that order; junction bases with no gene match: 6. Germline CDR1 and CDR2: MRHNA and SNTAGT. The length of the CDR3 is 15 residues. As DNA, the CDR3 is TGTGCCAGCAGCGAGGGACTAGCGGGAGGTAGTGAGCAGTTCTTC. Amino acids: CASSEGLAGGSEQFF.

This clonotype was recorded at least ten times. The chain carries TRBV7-2 and TRBJ2-2, with no clear D. Trimming left V 5 bases short and J 7 bases short, with 8 bases between. The CDR3 has 12 amino acids. Germline V gene sequence: CDR1 SGHTA, CDR2 FQGNSA. CDR3 coding DNA: TGTGCCAGCAGCCCCCTTGGCGGGGAGCTGTTTTTT. It codes for CASSPLGGELFF.

This clonotype is medium-sized (0.01 to 0.1%) in the sample. The CDR3 DNA reads TGCGCCAGCAGCTCCGGGACTATAACAGATACGCAGTATTTT. Translation: CASSSGTITDTQYF. This sequence joins TRBV5-1 and TRBJ2-3; 7 positions agree with TRBD2. In germline, CDR1 is SGHRS, CDR2 YFSETQ. CDR3 length equals 14 residues. With 3 bases clipped from V and 3 bases from J, the junction kept 4 bases outside the gene matches. Combining the CDR3 with reference TRBV5-1 and TRBJ2-3 gives the whole variable domain KAGVTQTPRYLIKTRGQQVTLSCSPISGHRSVSWYQQTPGQGLQFLFEYFSETQRNKGNFPGRFSGRQFSNSRSEMNVSTLELGDSALYLCASSSGTITDTQYFGPGTRLTVL.

This clonotype was observed many times. This chain connects TRBV20-1 to TRBJ2-7, with D perhaps being TRBD1 or TRBD2 (5 bases each). Germline V CDR1 and CDR2: DFQATT, SNEGSKA (reference sequence). Trimming shortened V by 5 bases and J by 2 bases, and 13 bases separated the two germline ends. CDR3 length: 13 residues. The CDR3 here is CSALPGTPYEQYF. CDR3 DNA sequence: TGCAGTGCTCTCCCAGGGACCCCCTACGAGCAGTACTTC.

At least ten counts were recorded for this clonotype. The chain combines TRBV7-6 with TRBJ2-3, with a weak D call TRBD1 (5 bases). The CDR3 is made up of 14 amino acids. Trimming pared 5 bases from V and 6 bases from J, leaving 15 bases between. In germline, CDR1 is SGHVS, CDR2 FNYEAQ. The CDR3 DNA sequence: TGTGCCAGCAGCCCTCGACAGCGCCCCGATACGCAGTATTTT. Its translation: CASSPRQRPDTQYF.

This clonotype was recorded many times. This rearrangement joins TRBV6-2 or TRBV6-3 to TRBJ2-1; D is unresolved. The CDR3 is made up of 11 amino acids. Looked up from germline, CDR1 is MNHEY and CDR2 is SVGEGT. Trimming removed 8 bases at V and 6 bases at J, with 8 bases between. The CDR3 DNA reads TGTGCCAGCGGGTTATTCAATGAGCAGTTCTTC. Protein sequence: CASGLFNEQFF.

This clonotype was observed many times. The gene calls are TRBV7-2 and TRBJ1-3; weak D call: TRBD1 (6 bases). The CDR3 is 14 residues long. Trimming removed 2 bases at V and 3 bases at J, with 8 bases between. Germline loops: CDR1 SGHTA, CDR2 FQGNSA. CDR3 coding DNA: TGTGCCAGCAGCTTACAAGGGGGTGGAAACACCATATATTTT. Translated: CASSLQGGGNTIYF. Full variable domain (remainder filled in from reference TRBV7-2 and TRBJ1-3): GAGVSQSPSNKVTEKGKDVELRCDPISGHTALYWYRQSLGQGLEFLIYFQGNSAPDKSGLPSDRFSAERTGGSVSTLTIQRTQQEDSAVYLCASSLQGGGNTIYFGEGSWLTVV.

The CDR3 nucleotides are TGTGCCAGCAGCTTATTTGGACTGGCTACTGGCGGTGAGCAGTTCTTC. It encodes CASSLFGLATGGEQFF. This rearrangement joins TRBV7-2 to TRBJ2-1; a weak D match, TRBD2 (5 bases). Trimming removed 2 bases at V and 9 bases at J, with 20 bases between. Germline V gene sequence: CDR1 SGHTA, CDR2 FQGNSA. The CDR3 contains 16 residues.

The table lists this clonotype with many counts. In DNA form, the CDR3 reads TGCAGCGTACTAAGACTAGCGGGAGATAATGAGCAGTTCTTC. Translating it yields CSVLRLAGDNEQFF. The rearrangement joins TRBV29-1 to TRBJ2-1; 12 bases align to TRBD2. The length of the CDR3 is 14 residues. CDR1 and CDR2 from the germline V gene are SQVTM and ANQGSEA. J gave up 7 bases and V 6 bases, and 7 bases lay outside the gene matches.